This TCR beta chain was retrieved from a study of T cells in Graves' hyperthyroidism and ophthalmopathy. V dropped 5 bases and J dropped 7 bases, with 6 bases sitting between them. Germline V gives CDR1 SNHLY, CDR2 FYNNEI. The CDR3 sequence is 11 residues long. Recently diagnosed hyperthyroidism of less than 2 months' duration affected patients aged 18 to 65. Initially, at the first diagnosis of hyperthyroidism and before any ophthalmopathy symptoms, blood was sampled. The PBMCs had their origin in roughly 9.4 ml of fresh peripheral blood. The CDR3 regions of TCR beta were amplified from RNA transcripts. The TCR CDR3 first-round RT-PCR relied on the HTBI primer set. TCRdb processed the multiplex PCR reads anew with MiXCR; each CDR3 protein has one entry. The sample yields fewer than 450,000 distinct CDR3 sequences, about a sixth seen once. This clonotype showed up many times. Antigen: not known. Study results and limitations: In blood, most of the thyroid clonotypes expanded above 0.001 were also present.

The chain has TRBV2 and TRBJ2-1; D is uncertain. Specimen: blood. The sequence derives from a woman in her 30s with Graves' hyperthyroidism that later progressed to Graves' ophthalmopathy. This CDR3 reads CASSPWNEQFF. In DNA form, the CDR3 reads TGTGCCAGCAGTCCGTGGAATGAGCAGTTCTTC.